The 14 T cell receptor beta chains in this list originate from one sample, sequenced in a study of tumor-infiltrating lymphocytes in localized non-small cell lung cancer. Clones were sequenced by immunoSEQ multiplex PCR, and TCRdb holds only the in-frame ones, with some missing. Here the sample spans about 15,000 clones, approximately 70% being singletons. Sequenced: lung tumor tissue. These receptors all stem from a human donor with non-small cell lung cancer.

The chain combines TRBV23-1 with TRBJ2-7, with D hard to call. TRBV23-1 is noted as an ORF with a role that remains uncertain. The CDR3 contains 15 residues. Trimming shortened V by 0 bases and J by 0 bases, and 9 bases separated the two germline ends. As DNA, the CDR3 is TGCGCCAGCAGTCAATCGAGGTCCTTCTCCTACGAGCAGTACTTC. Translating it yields CASSQSRSFSYEQYF.

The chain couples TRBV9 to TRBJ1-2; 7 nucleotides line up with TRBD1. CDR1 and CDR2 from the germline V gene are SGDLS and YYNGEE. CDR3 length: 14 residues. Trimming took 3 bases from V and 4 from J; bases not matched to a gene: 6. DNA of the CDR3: TGTGCCAGCAGCGAATCGGGACAGCCCTATGGCTACACCTTC. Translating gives CASSESGQPYGYTF. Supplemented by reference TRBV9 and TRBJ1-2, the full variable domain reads DSGVTQTPKHLITATGQRVTLRCSPRSGDLSVYWYQQSLDQGLQFLIQYYNGEERAKGNILERFSAQQFPDLHSELNLSSLELGDSALYFCASSESGQPYGYTFGSGTRLTVV.

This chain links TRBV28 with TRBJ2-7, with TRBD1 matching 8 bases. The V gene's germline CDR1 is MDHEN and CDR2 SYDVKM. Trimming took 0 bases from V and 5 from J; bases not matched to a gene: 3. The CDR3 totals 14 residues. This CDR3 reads CASSLWDRVHEQYF. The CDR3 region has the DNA TGTGCCAGCAGTTTATGGGACAGGGTCCACGAGCAGTACTTC.

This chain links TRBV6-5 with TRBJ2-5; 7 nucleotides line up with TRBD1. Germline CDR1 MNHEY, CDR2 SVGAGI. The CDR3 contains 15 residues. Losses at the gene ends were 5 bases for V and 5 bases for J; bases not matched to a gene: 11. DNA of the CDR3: TGTGCCAGCAGTCCCAGCCAGGGGGTCGGGGAGACCCAGTACTTC. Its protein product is CASSPSQGVGETQYF.

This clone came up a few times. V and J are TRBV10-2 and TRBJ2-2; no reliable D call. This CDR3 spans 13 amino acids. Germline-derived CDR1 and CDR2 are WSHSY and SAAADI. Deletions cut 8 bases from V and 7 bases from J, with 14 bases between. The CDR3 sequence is CASGTPWGGELFF. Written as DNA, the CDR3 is TGCGCCAGCGGAACACCGTGGGGCGGGGAGCTGTTTTTT.

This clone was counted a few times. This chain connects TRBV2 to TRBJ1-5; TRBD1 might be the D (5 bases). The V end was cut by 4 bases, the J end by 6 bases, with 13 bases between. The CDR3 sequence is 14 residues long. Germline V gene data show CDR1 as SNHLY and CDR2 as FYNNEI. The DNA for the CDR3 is TGTGCCAGCAGTGCTCGATATCAGGGTCAGCCCCAGCATTTT. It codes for CASSARYQGQPQHF. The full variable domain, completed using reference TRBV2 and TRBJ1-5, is EPEVTQTPSHQVTQMGQEVILRCVPISNHLYFYWYRQILGQKVEFLVSFYNNEISEKSEIFDDQFSVERPDGSNFTLKIRSTKLEDSAMYFCASSARYQGQPQHFGDGTRLSIL.

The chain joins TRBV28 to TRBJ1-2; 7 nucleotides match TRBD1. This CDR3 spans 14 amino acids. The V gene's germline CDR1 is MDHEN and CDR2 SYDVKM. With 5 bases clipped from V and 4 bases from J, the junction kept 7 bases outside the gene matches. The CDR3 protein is CASSTGAVGYGYTF. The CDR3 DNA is TGTGCCAGCAGTACAGGGGCCGTAGGCTATGGCTACACCTTC.

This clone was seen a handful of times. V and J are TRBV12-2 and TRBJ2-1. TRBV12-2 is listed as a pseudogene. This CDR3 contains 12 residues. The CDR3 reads CASRSFENEQFF. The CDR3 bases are TGTGCAAGTCGCTCCTTTGAAAATGAGCAGTTCTTC.

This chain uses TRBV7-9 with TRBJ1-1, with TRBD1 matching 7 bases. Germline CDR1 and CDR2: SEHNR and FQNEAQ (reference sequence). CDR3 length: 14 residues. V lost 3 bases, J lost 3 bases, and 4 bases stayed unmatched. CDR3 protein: CASSFDRAYTEAFF. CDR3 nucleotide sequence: TGTGCCAGCAGCTTCGACAGGGCCTACACTGAAGCTTTCTTT.

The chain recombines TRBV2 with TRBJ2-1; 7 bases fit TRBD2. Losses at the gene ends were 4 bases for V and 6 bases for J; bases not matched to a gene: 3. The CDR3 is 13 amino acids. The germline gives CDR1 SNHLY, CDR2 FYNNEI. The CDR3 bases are TGTGCCAGCAGTGGGGGAGGGCTCAATGAGCAGTTCTTC. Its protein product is CASSGGGLNEQFF.

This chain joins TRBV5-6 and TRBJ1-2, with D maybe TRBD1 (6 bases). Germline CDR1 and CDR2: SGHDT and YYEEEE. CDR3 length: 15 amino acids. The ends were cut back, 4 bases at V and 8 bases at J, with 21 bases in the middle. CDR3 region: CASSHRTDLWAGYTF. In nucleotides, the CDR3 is TGTGCCAGCAGCCACCGGACAGATCTATGGGCAGGCTACACCTTC.

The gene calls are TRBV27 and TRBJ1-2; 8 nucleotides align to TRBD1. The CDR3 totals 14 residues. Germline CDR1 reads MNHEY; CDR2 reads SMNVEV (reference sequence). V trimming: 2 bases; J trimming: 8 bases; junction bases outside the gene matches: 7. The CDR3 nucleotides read TGTGCCAGCAGTTTAGGGGGCAGGGGGCAGGGCTACACCTTC. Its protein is CASSLGGRGQGYTF.

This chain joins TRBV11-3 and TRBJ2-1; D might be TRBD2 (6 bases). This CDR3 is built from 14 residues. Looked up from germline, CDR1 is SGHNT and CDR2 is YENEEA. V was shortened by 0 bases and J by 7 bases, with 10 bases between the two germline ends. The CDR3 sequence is CASSLDGGQNEQFF. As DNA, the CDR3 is TGTGCCAGCAGCTTAGATGGAGGGCAAAATGAGCAGTTCTTC. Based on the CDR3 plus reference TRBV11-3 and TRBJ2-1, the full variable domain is EAGVVQSPRYKIIEKKQPVAFWCNPISGHNTLYWYLQNLGQGPELLIRYENEEAVDDSQLPKDRFSAERLKGVDSTLKIQPAELGDSAVYLCASSLDGGQNEQFFGPGTRLTVL.

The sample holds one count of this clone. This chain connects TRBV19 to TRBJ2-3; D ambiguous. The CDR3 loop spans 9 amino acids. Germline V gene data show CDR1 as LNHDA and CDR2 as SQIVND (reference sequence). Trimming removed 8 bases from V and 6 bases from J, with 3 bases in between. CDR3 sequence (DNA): TGTGCCAGTGGTGATACGCAGTATTTT. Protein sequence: CASGDTQYF.